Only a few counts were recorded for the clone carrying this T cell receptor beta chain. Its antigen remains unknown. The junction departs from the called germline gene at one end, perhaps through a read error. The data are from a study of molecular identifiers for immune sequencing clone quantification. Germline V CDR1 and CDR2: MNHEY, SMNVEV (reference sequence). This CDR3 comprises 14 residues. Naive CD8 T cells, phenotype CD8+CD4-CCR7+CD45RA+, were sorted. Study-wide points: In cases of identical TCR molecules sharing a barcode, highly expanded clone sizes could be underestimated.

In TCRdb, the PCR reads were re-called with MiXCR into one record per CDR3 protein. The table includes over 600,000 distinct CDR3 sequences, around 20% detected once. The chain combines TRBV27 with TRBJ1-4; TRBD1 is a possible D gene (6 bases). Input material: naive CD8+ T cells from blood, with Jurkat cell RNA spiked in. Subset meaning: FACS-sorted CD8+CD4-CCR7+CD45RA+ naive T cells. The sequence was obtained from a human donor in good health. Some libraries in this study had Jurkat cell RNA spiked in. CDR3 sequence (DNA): TGTGTCAGCAGTATACAGGGTACAAATGAAAAACTGTTTTTT. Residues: CVSSIQGTNEKLFF.